What follows are 24 T cell receptor beta chains derived from one specimen sequenced in a study of a mutant IDH1 vaccine in newly diagnosed glioma. The antigens of these receptors remain unknown. Regarding time point: week 35, safety follow-up. A single vaccine dose contained 300 ug of mutant IDH1 20-mer peptide, and topical imiquimod was used with it. TCRdb's table, derived via immunoSEQ multiplex PCR, lists solely in-frame clones and lacks some. This table has about 50,000 clones, around 84% appearing once. Sequenced here: PBMCs, sampled from a glioma patient whose treatment included an IDH1 peptide vaccine. These receptors were taken from a woman aged 18 to 35 with glioma.

The chain carries TRBV2 and TRBJ1-5, with 10 bases matching TRBD1. The CDR3 sequence is 15 residues long. Germline V gene lookup returns CDR1 SNHLY and CDR2 FYNNEI. J lost 15 bases, V lost 1 base, and 12 bases had no gene match. Written as DNA, the CDR3 is TGTGCCAGCAGTGAAGGTGGACAGGGGGGCCCGGGTGGGCATTTT. It specifies CASSEGGQGGPGGHF.

This clone was recorded a few times. The genes are TRBV7-9 and TRBJ1-1; a possible D gene is TRBD1 (5 bases). V gave up 6 bases and J gave up 1 base, with 9 bases separating them. CDR1 and CDR2 from the germline V gene are SEHNR and FQNEAQ (reference sequence). CDR3 length: 13 amino acids. CDR3 sequence reads: CASRSQENTEAFF. The DNA of the CDR3 is TGTGCCAGCAGATCACAGGAGAACACTGAAGCTTTCTTT.

The chain recombines TRBV29-1 with TRBJ2-1; 7 nucleotides line up with TRBD1. CDR3 size: 14 residues. The V gene's germline CDR1 is SQVTM and CDR2 ANQGSEA. V lost 7 bases, J lost 5 bases, and 11 bases stayed unmatched. The CDR3 DNA is TGCAGCGGTAGAGGACAGGTCCTAAACAATGAGCAGTTCTTC. It codes for CSGRGQVLNNEQFF.

The chain employs TRBV27 and TRBJ1-5, with TRBD1 matching 12 bases. In germline, CDR1 is MNHEY, CDR2 SMNVEV (reference sequence). V shed 6 bases and J 6 bases; nucleotides not matched to a gene: 6. The CDR3 length is 15 residues. In DNA form, the CDR3 reads TGTGCCAGCAGGGGGACAGGGGGCGGGGGTCAGCCCCAGCATTTT. Translating gives CASRGTGGGGQPQHF.

This chain joins TRBV9 and TRBJ2-2, with TRBD2 identical over 8 bases. This CDR3 comprises 17 residues. Losses at the gene ends were 3 bases for V and 4 bases for J; bases not matched to a gene: 11. Germline CDR1 and CDR2: SGDLS and YYNGEE. CDR3 residues: CASSDPRGGRGTGELFF. As DNA, the CDR3 is TGTGCCAGCAGCGACCCTCGGGGGGGGCGAGGCACCGGGGAGCTGTTTTTT.

The chain carries TRBV4-3 and TRBJ1-3; no clear D gene. CDR1 is LGHNA and CDR2 is YSLEER in the germline V gene. This CDR3 has 15 amino acids. V was clipped by 0 bases and J by 2 bases, with 8 bases between them. The CDR3 reads CASSQDAGTGNTIYF. CDR3 in DNA: TGCGCCAGCAGCCAAGATGCGGGCACTGGAAACACCATATATTTT.

This chain joins TRBV6-1 and TRBJ1-2, with D perhaps TRBD1 (5 bases). Trimming pared 3 bases from V and 5 bases from J, leaving 10 bases between. The CDR3 length is 13 residues. Germline V CDR1 and CDR2: MNHNS, SASEGT. CDR3 residues: CASSDGSGYGYTF. DNA of the CDR3: TGTGCCAGCAGTGACGGTTCAGGGTATGGCTACACCTTC.

The sample holds one count of this clone. This sequence joins TRBV6-5 and TRBJ2-7, with TRBD2 identical over 12 bases. Trimming removed 6 bases from V and 0 bases from J; junction bases left unmatched: 3. CDR3 size: 15 residues. Germline CDR1 and CDR2: MNHEY and SVGAGI. CDR3 protein: CASRETSGGSYEQYF. The CDR3 DNA reads as TGTGCCAGCAGGGAGACTAGCGGGGGCTCCTACGAGCAGTACTTC.

The chain employs TRBV6-1 and TRBJ2-1; 7 positions match TRBD2. The CDR3 runs to 16 residues. With 0 bases clipped from V and 0 bases from J, the junction kept 2 bases outside the gene matches. Germline V gene sequence: CDR1 MNHNS, CDR2 SASEGT. The CDR3 region has the DNA TGTGCCAGCAGTGAAGCGCTAGCGGCCTCCTACAATGAGCAGTTCTTC. This codes for CASSEALAASYNEQFF.

The chain joins TRBV30 to TRBJ2-6; no reliable D call. Germline CDR1 reads GTSNPN; CDR2 reads SVGIG (reference sequence). Trimming took off 0 bases at V and 0 bases at J, with 0 bases between the two ends. CDR3 length: 13 amino acids. DNA of the CDR3: TGTGCCTGGAGTGTCTCTGGGGCCAACGTCCTGACTTTC. As protein: CAWSVSGANVLTF.

V and J are TRBV5-1 and TRBJ2-1; D is undetermined. Germline V CDR1 and CDR2: SGHRS, YFSETQ. The CDR3 length is 15 residues. The germline V and J ends were trimmed by 1 base and 0 bases, with 8 bases remaining between them. This CDR3 reads CASSLTTSSYNEQFF. In DNA, the CDR3 is TGCGCCAGCAGCTTGACCACGAGCTCCTACAATGAGCAGTTCTTC.

The chain recombines TRBV5-6 with TRBJ2-5; D is possibly TRBD2 (6 bases). The J call may not be correct, given that the DNA end is closer to TRBJ2-7. Looked up from germline, CDR1 is SGHDT and CDR2 is YYEEEE. The length of the CDR3 is 15 residues. The CDR3: CASSLAGVGGHEQYF. The DNA for the CDR3 is TGTGCCAGCAGCTTGGCGGGAGTCGGCGGCCACGAGCAGTACTTC.

The rearrangement links TRBV27 to TRBJ2-1; 7 bases line up with TRBD2. J lost 0 bases, V lost 5 bases, and 1 base had no gene match. This CDR3 contains 14 residues. Germline V gene lookup returns CDR1 MNHEY and CDR2 SMNVEV (reference sequence). The CDR3 region has the DNA TGTGCCAGCAGTCTAGCGGACTCCTACAATGAGCAGTTCTTC. Its protein product is CASSLADSYNEQFF.

A single count supports this clone. The chain employs TRBV10-3 and TRBJ1-2; weak D call: TRBD1 (6 bases). The germline V gene encodes CDR1 ENHRY and CDR2 SYGVKD. Trimming pared 2 bases from V and 7 bases from J, leaving 17 bases between. The CDR3 has 15 amino acids. For the CDR3, the DNA is TGTGCCATCAGTGAGGACCGACAGGTCCCCACTGGCTACACCTTC. As protein: CAISEDRQVPTGYTF.

In its sample, this clone was seen once. CDR3 nucleotides: TGCAGCGTTGAGACAGGAGGGCACAATGAGCAGTTCTTC. Translated: CSVETGGHNEQFF. V and J are TRBV29-1 and TRBJ2-1; D is perhaps TRBD1 or TRBD2 (6 bases each). Germline V gene data show CDR1 as SQVTM and CDR2 as ANQGSEA. The CDR3 spans 13 residues. Trimming took off 3 bases at V and 5 bases at J, with 11 bases between the two ends.

V usage is TRBV2 and J usage is TRBJ1-2; D may be TRBD1 (5 bases). The CDR3 is 14 amino acids. Trimming took 8 bases from V and 2 from J, leaving 15 bases between them. The V gene's germline CDR1 is SNHLY and CDR2 FYNNEI. The DNA of the CDR3 is TGTGCCAGCCATGGGGGAGGGGTGAACTATGGCTACACCTTC. As protein: CASHGGGVNYGYTF.

This chain connects TRBV21-1 to TRBJ2-7; TRBD1, the table's D call, was not compared with the DNA. TRBV21-1 counts as a pseudogene. The CDR3 totals 13 residues. The CDR3 spells CASRVGRVREQYF. CDR3 nucleotides: TGTGCCAGCAGGGTCGGCAGGGTGAGGGAGCAGTACTTC.

The DNA of the CDR3 is TGCGCCAGCAGCTTCATACTATGGTGGGACAGCCCGAACACTGAAGCTTTCTTT. Its protein product is CASSFILWWDSPNTEAFF. V and J are TRBV5-1 and TRBJ1-1, with 7 bases aligning to TRBD1. Unmatched junction bases numbered 14, after V lost 2 bases and J lost 1 base. Per the germline V gene, CDR1 is SGHRS and CDR2 is YFSETQ. The CDR3 sequence is 18 residues long. The complete variable domain, with remaining parts taken from reference TRBV5-1 and TRBJ1-1, reads KAGVTQTPRYLIKTRGQQVTLSCSPISGHRSVSWYQQTPGQGLQFLFEYFSETQRNKGNFPGRFSGRQFSNSRSEMNVSTLELGDSALYLCASSFILWWDSPNTEAFFGQGTRLTVV.

The chain employs TRBV2 and TRBJ1-2, with TRBD1 as a possible D gene (5 bases). Per the germline V gene, CDR1 is SNHLY and CDR2 is FYNNEI. Trimming took off 5 bases at V and 5 bases at J, with 18 bases between the two ends. This CDR3 contains 15 residues. The CDR3 sequence: CASSLESGAGYGYTF. The CDR3 nucleotides are TGTGCCAGCAGTTTGGAGAGTGGGGCGGGGTATGGCTACACCTTC.

The chain has TRBV5-1 and TRBJ2-2; weak D call: TRBD2 (7 bases). Germline V lookup: CDR1 SGHRS, CDR2 YFSETQ. This CDR3 has 17 residues. V was pared by 0 bases and J by 1 base, with 13 bases between. CDR3 amino acids: CASSLAGGLKNTGELFF. The DNA for the CDR3 is TGCGCCAGCAGCTTGGCCGGGGGGCTGAAGAACACCGGGGAGCTGTTTTTT.

The chain joins TRBV2 to TRBJ1-3, with a weak D call TRBD1 (6 bases). Germline CDR1 and CDR2: SNHLY and FYNNEI. Trimming stripped 7 bases from V and 7 bases from J, with 20 bases between. The CDR3 consists of 15 residues. The CDR3 loop reads CASNPGARDWNTIYF. The CDR3 region has the DNA TGTGCCAGCAACCCGGGGGCGCGGGATTGGAACACCATATATTTT. The full variable domain, rest sourced from reference TRBV2 and TRBJ1-3, is EPEVTQTPSHQVTQMGQEVILRCVPISNHLYFYWYRQILGQKVEFLVSFYNNEISEKSEIFDDQFSVERPDGSNFTLKIRSTKLEDSAMYFCASNPGARDWNTIYFGEGSWLTVV.

The chain carries TRBV9 and TRBJ2-5, with a possible D match to TRBD1 (5 bases). Trimming shortened V by 0 bases and J by 5 bases, and 14 bases separated the two germline ends. The CDR3 is 15 amino acids. From germline, CDR1 is SGDLS and CDR2 YYNGEE. CDR3: CASSVEDSLGETQYF. The CDR3 nucleotides are TGTGCCAGCAGCGTAGAAGACAGCCTGGGGGAGACCCAGTACTTC. The full variable domain, its missing parts supplied by reference TRBV9 and TRBJ2-5, is DSGVTQTPKHLITATGQRVTLRCSPRSGDLSVYWYQQSLDQGLQFLIQYYNGEERAKGNILERFSAQQFPDLHSELNLSSLELGDSALYFCASSVEDSLGETQYFGPGTRLLVL.

The chain uses TRBV4-2 and TRBJ2-1; D is perhaps TRBD2 (5 bases). Germline V gives CDR1 LGHNA, CDR2 YNFKEQ. The V end was cut by 1 base, the J end by 4 bases, with 5 bases between. The CDR3 has 13 residues. The CDR3 sequence: CASSQGGYNEQFF. The DNA of the CDR3 is TGTGCCAGCAGCCAAGGAGGGTACAATGAGCAGTTCTTC.

The J gene is TRBJ1-2, the V gene TRBV27; the D gene is possibly TRBD1 (5 bases). This CDR3 has 11 residues. Germline V gives CDR1 MNHEY, CDR2 SMNVEV (reference sequence). Trimming shortened V by 6 bases and J by 5 bases, and 7 bases separated the two germline ends. Here the CDR3 DNA reads TGTGCCAGCAGGACAGTTTATGGCTACACCTTC. This translates into CASRTVYGYTF.